This paragraph covers one T cell receptor (beta chain) sequence. What it recognizes is unknown. This sample was taken from a study of T cell repertoires in cytomegalovirus infection. Overall study context: HLA-C-restricted CMV epitopes, recently identified, and well-studied HLA-B-restricted ones were used by the study. Carrying CMV and the relevant HLA type showed in public TCR beta signatures. Regarding the study as a whole: Across the ex vivo response, the dominant clonotypes were HLA-C-restricted CMV-specific TCR beta clonotypes. Individuals carrying CMV plus the relevant HLA were identified by cumulative frequency of public TCR beta families.

In TCRdb, the reads were re-called with MiXCR into one record per CDR3 protein. The table lists approximately 990,000 distinct CDR3 sequences, roughly 30% of them singletons. The CDR3 covers 15 residues. Between the trimmed V and J ends, which lost 3 bases and 6 bases, there was a span of 14 bases. The germline gives CDR1 PRHDT, CDR2 FYEKMQ (reference sequence). The origin of this receptor is a human donor in good health (CMV status not recorded). Some clones in this sample may be carry-over from other donors' samples. The source was cultured CD8+ T cells from PBMCs, collected from culture after CMV antigen stimulation. The chain uses TRBV13 and TRBJ2-2; D remains ambiguous. CDR3 DNA: TGTGCCAGCAGCTTGGACCTAGTGTCCTCCGGGGAGCTGTTTTTT. It yields the protein CASSLDLVSSGELFF.